Below, 3 T cell receptor beta chains from the same sample are listed, as sequenced in a study of T cells after somatic rescue of genetic block. Sequencing was performed with immunoSEQ multiplex PCR; in TCRdb, only in-frame clones are kept and a portion is missing. This sample yields tens of thousands of clones, of which just under 95% are seen a single time; roughly 3% belongs to the top ten. Sequences were obtained from peripheral blood mononuclear cells (PBMCs). The source is a man aged 35-49 years.

V usage is TRBV28 and J usage is TRBJ2-2; no clear D. This CDR3 spans 14 amino acids. The V gene lost 5 bases and the J gene lost 0 bases, with 7 bases spanning the gap. CDR1 and CDR2 (germline): MDHEN, SYDVKM. The CDR3 loop is CASSNIANTGELFF. CDR3 nucleotide sequence: TGTGCCAGCAGTAATATTGCGAACACCGGGGAGCTGTTTTTT.

The genes are TRBV11-1 and TRBJ2-3, with D possibly being TRBD2 (6 bases). Trimming stripped 4 bases from V and 4 bases from J, with 18 bases between. CDR1 SGHAT and CDR2 FQDESV come from the germline V gene (reference sequence). The CDR3 sequence is 16 residues long. CDR3 loop: CASSSRGKTAADTQYF. The CDR3 DNA reads TGTGCCAGCAGCTCGCGGGGCAAAACGGCGGCAGATACGCAGTATTTT.

V is TRBV6-5 and J is TRBJ2-7, with D maybe TRBD1 (5 bases). Germline V CDR1 and CDR2: MNHEY, SVGAGI. The CDR3 consists of 12 residues. The germline V and J ends were trimmed by 5 bases and 5 bases, with 10 bases remaining between them. The CDR3 region is CASSTRAHEQYF. The CDR3 DNA reads as TGTGCCAGCAGTACCAGGGCCCACGAGCAGTACTTC.